This TCR beta chain derives from a study of identical twins. Study-wide points: Findings depended on cross-sectional statistics rather than tracking the same donors.

The germline V gene has CDR1 SQVTM and CDR2 ANQGSEA. This CDR3 has 13 amino acids. V was shortened by 4 bases and J by 2 bases, with 12 bases between the two germline ends. From the 5' RACE reads, TCRdb called clonotypes with MiXCR, one entry per CDR3 protein. In the table there are about 790,000 distinct CDR3 sequences, about 18% of which are singletons. About this clonotype: Its antigen is unknown.

This sample was shared with a second study, whose subject was T cells expressing NK-cell markers.

The chain joins TRBV29-1 to TRBJ2-7; D is tentatively TRBD1 or TRBD2 (5 bases each). Sequencing input: PBMCs. The sequence was collected from a woman between 18 and 29 years old in good health. The CDR3 DNA sequence: TGCAGCGTTGGGGGACCGAGAGCCTACGAGCAGTACTTC. Translating it yields CSVGGPRAYEQYF.